The T cell receptor (beta chain) described here comes from a study of cytotoxic CD8 clonotypes in ibrutinib-treated CLL. Study in general: With a range of 6 to 36, the median treatment time before response samples were taken was under 15 months.

Investigators sought sequencing depths of between 1 in 200,000 and 1 in 1 million T cells. TCRdb's table, derived via immunoSEQ multiplex PCR, lists solely in-frame clones and lacks some. The data show about 39,000 clones, 55% to 80% seen once. Study-wide results and limits: The clonality rise at ibrutinib response reflected private clonotype expansion. Whereas clonality rose at ibrutinib response, it declined toward baseline at progression.

A remark on this clone: Its target is not known.

Germline CDR1 and CDR2: SGHNT and YENEEA. CDR3 length: 13 residues. The V segment lost 5 bases and the J segment 12 bases; nucleotides outside the gene matches: 7. The sequence was collected from a human donor with chronic lymphocytic leukemia. The chain has TRBV11-3 and TRBJ2-1, with 10 bases that match TRBD1. The source was PBMCs, collected at disease progression, from a patient treated with ibrutinib. The CDR3 region has the DNA TGTGCCAGCAGCAGCCGGGACAGGGGAGTGCAGTTCTTC. The encoded protein is CASSSRDRGVQFF.